This T cell receptor (beta chain) was found in a study of T cell changes during pregnancy in multiple sclerosis. Only in-frame clones appear in the TCRdb table, and some are missing; sequencing was by immunoSEQ multiplex PCR. The sample includes about 93,000 clones, under 95% of them seen just once. V lost 1 base to trimming and J lost 2 bases, with 9 bases between them. The CDR3 is 14 amino acids. Germline V gene data show CDR1 as SEHNR and CDR2 as FQNEAQ (reference sequence). This material consisted of peripheral blood, taken before pregnancy. This chain links TRBV7-9 with TRBJ2-7; D is perhaps TRBD2 (5 bases). The sequence derives from a female donor with multiple sclerosis, enrolled in a pregnancy study. CDR3 DNA sequence: TGTGCCAGCAGCTTAGGGTCGGGGACCTACGAGCAGTACTTC. Amino acid sequence: CASSLGSGTYEQYF.